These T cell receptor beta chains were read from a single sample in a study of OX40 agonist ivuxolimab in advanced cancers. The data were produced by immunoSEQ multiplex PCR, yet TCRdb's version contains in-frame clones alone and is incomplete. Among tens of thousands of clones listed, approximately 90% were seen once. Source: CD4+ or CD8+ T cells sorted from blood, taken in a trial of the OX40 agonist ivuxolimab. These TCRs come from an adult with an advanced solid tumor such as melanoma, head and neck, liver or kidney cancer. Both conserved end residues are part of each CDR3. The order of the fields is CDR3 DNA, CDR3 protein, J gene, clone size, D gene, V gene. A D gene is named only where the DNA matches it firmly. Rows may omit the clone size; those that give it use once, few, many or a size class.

cdr3_nt: TGTGCCAGCGCCTCTAATGAAAAACTGTTTTTT
cdr3_aa: CASASNEKLFF
j_call: TRBJ1-4
clone_size: .
d_call: .
v_call: TRBV2

cdr3_nt: TGTGCCATCAGTGTAAGTTGGGTGAATAGCAATCAGCCCCAGCATTTT
cdr3_aa: CAISVSWVNSNQPQHF
j_call: TRBJ1-5
clone_size: .
d_call: .
v_call: TRBV10-3

cdr3_nt: TGTGCCAGCAGCTTCCCCTCCCGACAGGGTAGAACCAACTATGGCTACACCTTC
cdr3_aa: CASSFPSRQGRTNYGYTF
j_call: TRBJ1-2
clone_size: .
d_call: TRBD1
v_call: TRBV7-9

cdr3_nt: TGTGCCAGCAGCGTCGCGGGGGGCATCCTCCACGAGCAGTACTTC
cdr3_aa: CASSVAGGILHEQYF
j_call: TRBJ2-7
clone_size: once
d_call: TRBD2
v_call: TRBV9

cdr3_nt: TGTGCCAGTAGTTTCGCCCCAGGGGTCTCTGGAAACACCATATATTTT
cdr3_aa: CASSFAPGVSGNTIYF
j_call: TRBJ1-3
clone_size: .
d_call: .
v_call: TRBV19

cdr3_nt: TGCGCCAGCAGCCAAGAAGGGGGCACAGATACGCAGTATTTT
cdr3_aa: CASSQEGGTDTQYF
j_call: TRBJ2-3
clone_size: .
d_call: .
v_call: TRBV4-1

cdr3_nt: TGTGCCAGCAGCCCGCAAGCGACTGGCGACGAGCAGTACTTC
cdr3_aa: CASSPQATGDEQYF
j_call: TRBJ2-7
clone_size: .
d_call: .
v_call: TRBV13

cdr3_nt: TGTGCCAGCAGCCCTAGGGTAGGGACGAACACTGAAGCTTTCTTT
cdr3_aa: CASSPRVGTNTEAFF
j_call: TRBJ1-1
clone_size: .
d_call: .
v_call: TRBV9

cdr3_nt: TGTGCCAGCAGCCGCGGGGGCTCCTACAATGAGCAGTTCTTC
cdr3_aa: CASSRGGSYNEQFF
j_call: TRBJ2-1
clone_size: .
d_call: TRBD2
v_call: TRBV7-6

cdr3_nt: TGTGCCAGCAGTTACTGGGGCGGCGAGCAGTACTTC
cdr3_aa: CASSYWGGEQYF
j_call: TRBJ2-7
clone_size: .
d_call: .
v_call: TRBV6-5

cdr3_nt: TGTGCCAGCAATCCTAGCGGGGGGGCCTCTTACGAGCAGTACTTC
cdr3_aa: CASNPSGGASYEQYF
j_call: TRBJ2-7
clone_size: .
d_call: TRBD2
v_call: TRBV2

cdr3_nt: TGTGCCAGCAGCTTAGCGGGGAGCGGGGCTAGCACAGATACGCAGTATTTT
cdr3_aa: CASSLAGSGASTDTQYF
j_call: TRBJ2-3
clone_size: .
d_call: TRBD2
v_call: TRBV13

cdr3_nt: TGTGCCAGCAGTTACCCGGCCGGGGCCTGGAATGAGCAGTTCTTC
cdr3_aa: CASSYPAGAWNEQFF
j_call: TRBJ2-1
clone_size: .
d_call: .
v_call: TRBV6-5

cdr3_nt: TGTGCCAGCAGTACTAGCGGGGGGGCTGGGGCCAACGTCCTGACTTTC
cdr3_aa: CASSTSGGAGANVLTF
j_call: TRBJ2-6
clone_size: .
d_call: TRBD2
v_call: TRBV6-4

cdr3_nt: TGTGCCAGCAGTTTCTATACTAGTGGGGAGACCCAGTACTTC
cdr3_aa: CASSFYTSGETQYF
j_call: TRBJ2-5
clone_size: once
d_call: .
v_call: TRBV27

cdr3_nt: TGTGCCAGCAGTGAAGCTGAAAGTAATGAGCAGTTCTTC
cdr3_aa: CASSEAESNEQFF
j_call: TRBJ2-1
clone_size: .
d_call: .
v_call: TRBV6-1

cdr3_nt: TGTGCCAGCAGTCACGAACCTTGGACGGACTTCTATGGCTACACCTTC
cdr3_aa: CASSHEPWTDFYGYTF
j_call: TRBJ1-2
clone_size: .
d_call: .
v_call: TRBV6-6

cdr3_nt: TGTGCCAGCAGCTTAGGGGCCGTCCAAGAGACCCAGTACTTC
cdr3_aa: CASSLGAVQETQYF
j_call: TRBJ2-5
clone_size: once
d_call: .
v_call: TRBV5-8

cdr3_nt: TGTGCCAGTAGATCGATCGGGGGAAAGAACGAGCAGTACTTC
cdr3_aa: CASRSIGGKNEQYF
j_call: TRBJ2-7
clone_size: .
d_call: .
v_call: TRBV19

cdr3_nt: TGTGCCAGCAGTTACTCGACTAGCGGGGGGGCCGAGCAGTACTTC
cdr3_aa: CASSYSTSGGAEQYF
j_call: TRBJ2-7
clone_size: few
d_call: TRBD2
v_call: TRBV6-5

cdr3_nt: TGTGCCAGCAGTGATCCAGCAACTAATGAAAAACTGTTTTTT
cdr3_aa: CASSDPATNEKLFF
j_call: TRBJ1-4
clone_size: .
d_call: .
v_call: TRBV2

cdr3_nt: TGCGCCAGCAGCCCCGATCTAGCGGGGTACAATGAGCAGTTCTTC
cdr3_aa: CASSPDLAGYNEQFF
j_call: TRBJ2-1
clone_size: .
d_call: TRBD2
v_call: TRBV5-1

cdr3_nt: TGCGCCAGCAGCGCACCGGACAGGGGGGACTATGGCTACACCTTC
cdr3_aa: CASSAPDRGDYGYTF
j_call: TRBJ1-2
clone_size: .
d_call: TRBD1
v_call: TRBV5-1

cdr3_nt: TGCGCCAGCAGCCAAGATCACCAGCGGGGGTCCTACGAGCAGTACTTC
cdr3_aa: CASSQDHQRGSYEQYF
j_call: TRBJ2-7
clone_size: .
d_call: TRBD2
v_call: TRBV4-1

cdr3_nt: TGTGCCAGTTCTCTGACCCCTGCAGCTAATGAAAAACTGTTTTTT
cdr3_aa: CASSLTPAANEKLFF
j_call: TRBJ1-4
clone_size: .
d_call: .
v_call: TRBV18

cdr3_nt: TGTGCCAGCAGCCCAGGGACAGGGGGTTGGCGGAACACTGAAGCTTTCTTT
cdr3_aa: CASSPGTGGWRNTEAFF
j_call: TRBJ1-1
clone_size: .
d_call: TRBD1
v_call: TRBV7-6

cdr3_nt: TGCGCCAGCAGCTTGGGGGGTACTAGCTCCTACGAGCAGTACTTC
cdr3_aa: CASSLGGTSSYEQYF
j_call: TRBJ2-7
clone_size: .
d_call: .
v_call: TRBV5-1

cdr3_nt: TGTGCCAGCAGTTTCCTTCACGGACAGGGGGCTGGGGAGCAGTACTTC
cdr3_aa: CASSFLHGQGAGEQYF
j_call: TRBJ2-7
clone_size: .
d_call: TRBD1
v_call: TRBV27

cdr3_nt: TGTGCCAGCAGCTTAGACCCGAACACTGAAGCTTTCTTT
cdr3_aa: CASSLDPNTEAFF
j_call: TRBJ1-1
clone_size: once
d_call: .
v_call: TRBV7-2

cdr3_nt: TGTGCCAGCAGCTTACCTCTCGGCTCGCCCACTAACTATGGCTACACCTTC
cdr3_aa: CASSLPLGSPTNYGYTF
j_call: TRBJ1-2
clone_size: .
d_call: .
v_call: TRBV7-9

cdr3_nt: TGTGCCAGCAGCACGCCCCTTGCCCCGCAGTATTTT
cdr3_aa: CASSTPLAPQYF
j_call: TRBJ2-3
clone_size: .
d_call: .
v_call: TRBV9

cdr3_nt: TGTGCCAGCAGTATCAGGGGTGGGTCCTACGAGCAGTACTTC
cdr3_aa: CASSIRGGSYEQYF
j_call: TRBJ2-7
clone_size: .
d_call: .
v_call: TRBV27

cdr3_nt: TGCGCCAGCAGTGCGGGGAATGAGCAGTTCTTC
cdr3_aa: CASSAGNEQFF
j_call: TRBJ2-1
clone_size: .
d_call: .
v_call: TRBV10-2

cdr3_nt: TGTGCCAGCAGCCGAGCGGGGGGTGGCACAGATACGCAGTATTTT
cdr3_aa: CASSRAGGGTDTQYF
j_call: TRBJ2-3
clone_size: .
d_call: TRBD2
v_call: TRBV7-6

cdr3_nt: TGTGCCAGCAGCCCCCCCCGGGAGAGCCAGTACTTC
cdr3_aa: CASSPPRESQYF
j_call: TRBJ2-5
clone_size: .
d_call: .
v_call: TRBV7-6

cdr3_nt: TGTGCCAGCAGCTTAAGTCCAACTAGCGGCCACACAGATACGCAGTATTTT
cdr3_aa: CASSLSPTSGHTDTQYF
j_call: TRBJ2-3
clone_size: .
d_call: TRBD2
v_call: TRBV11-2

cdr3_nt: TGCGCCAGCAGCCAGACCGGGATTCCTTCTGACAATGAGCAGTTCTTC
cdr3_aa: CASSQTGIPSDNEQFF
j_call: TRBJ2-1
clone_size: .
d_call: .
v_call: TRBV4-3

cdr3_nt: TGTGCCAGCAGCGTCAACCCGGGACAGGGGGAAAGCGGCTATGGCTACACCTTC
cdr3_aa: CASSVNPGQGESGYGYTF
j_call: TRBJ1-2
clone_size: once
d_call: TRBD1
v_call: TRBV9

cdr3_nt: TGTGCCAGCAGTTGGGACAGGGGGCGCGGCACTGAAGCTTTCTTT
cdr3_aa: CASSWDRGRGTEAFF
j_call: TRBJ1-1
clone_size: once
d_call: TRBD1
v_call: TRBV2

cdr3_nt: TGTGCCAGCAGTCCGAGACAGTTTAGAGATACGCAGTATTTT
cdr3_aa: CASSPRQFRDTQYF
j_call: TRBJ2-3
clone_size: .
d_call: .
v_call: TRBV27

cdr3_nt: TGTGCCAGCAGCTGGGGACTAGCGGGCACCCCCTACGAGCAGTACTTC
cdr3_aa: CASSWGLAGTPYEQYF
j_call: TRBJ2-7
clone_size: .
d_call: TRBD2
v_call: TRBV7-8